These 9 T cell receptor beta chains share one sample of origin, sequenced in a study of CD8 T cells in ankylosing spondylitis. TCRdb re-analysed the 5' RACE reads in MiXCR, keeping a single row per CDR3 protein. The repertoire consists of roughly 30,000 distinct CDR3 sequences, with around 30% occurring once and the leading ten covering under 50%. Sequencing was carried out using synovial fluid, either unsorted or a sorted T cell fraction (not recorded which). Receptors originate from a male donor with ankylosing spondylitis.

This clonotype was seen once. CDR3 in amino acids: CASSPPIQQETQYF. The CDR3 DNA sequence: TGTGCCAGCTCACCACCGATCCAACAAGAGACCCAGTACTTC. The V gene is TRBV18, the J gene TRBJ2-5; no firm D call. This CDR3 spans 14 amino acids. Trimming removed 0 bases at V and 2 bases at J, with 7 bases between. Germline V gives CDR1 KGHSH, CDR2 LQKENI.

This clonotype was seen repeatedly, ten times or more. The chain combines TRBV18 with TRBJ2-6; a possible D gene is TRBD2 (6 bases). V lost 2 bases and J lost 0, with 14 bases in between. Germline V CDR1 and CDR2: KGHSH, LQKENI. The CDR3 contains 18 residues. The CDR3 loop reads CASSPGQGGYSGANVLTF. The DNA of the CDR3 is TGTGCCAGCTCACCAGGGCAGGGAGGATACTCTGGGGCCAACGTCCTGACTTTC.

The rearrangement joins TRBV28 to TRBJ2-7; D ambiguous. In germline, CDR1 is MDHEN, CDR2 SYDVKM. The V gene lost 5 bases and the J gene lost 4 bases, with 12 bases spanning the gap. This CDR3 contains 13 residues. This CDR3 is CASSLTLSYEQYF. CDR3 sequence (DNA): TGTGCCAGCAGTCTTACATTGTCATACGAGCAGTACTTC.

In this sample, this clonotype turned up a few times. The chain couples TRBV15 to TRBJ2-1; D gene ambiguous. The germline CDR1 and CDR2 sequences are LNHNV and YYDKDF (reference sequence). V lost 0 bases to trimming and J lost 9 bases, with 15 bases between them. The CDR3 spans 15 residues. The CDR3 loop reads CATSRDRLRGGEQFF. CDR3 bases: TGTGCCACCAGCAGAGATCGACTCCGAGGTGGTGAGCAGTTCTTC.

This clonotype has a count of ten or more. The CDR3: CASSLEGGRIYEQYF. The CDR3 nucleotides read TGTGCCAGCAGCTTAGAAGGCGGGAGGATCTACGAGCAGTACTTC. The chain employs TRBV7-9 and TRBJ2-7, with TRBD2 matching 8 bases. Germline V gene sequence: CDR1 SEHNR, CDR2 FQNEAQ (reference sequence). V dropped 1 base and J dropped 3; count of bases not matched to a gene: 5. This CDR3 spans 15 amino acids.

The chain is built from TRBV20-1 and TRBJ2-1; D remains ambiguous. CDR3 length: 10 amino acids. The V gene's germline CDR1 is DFQATT and CDR2 SNEGSKA (reference sequence). Trimming pared 5 bases from V and 7 bases from J, leaving 6 bases between. CDR3 residues: CSARWNEQFF. In DNA form, the CDR3 reads TGCAGTGCTCGGTGGAATGAGCAGTTCTTC.

This clonotype has a handful of counts. The chain joins TRBV25-1 to TRBJ1-2, with a weak D call TRBD1 (5 bases). This CDR3 is built from 13 residues. V lost 3 bases and J 4 bases, leaving 9 bases between the germline ends. The germline CDR1 and CDR2 sequences are MGHDK and SYGVNS. CDR3 DNA sequence: TGTGCCAGCAGTGACCAGGGTATCTATGGCTACACCTTC. Translation gives CASSDQGIYGYTF.

This sequence joins TRBV14 and TRBJ1-1, with D perhaps TRBD1 (5 bases). This CDR3 contains 16 residues. Between the trimmed V and J ends, which lost 4 bases and 0 bases, there was a span of 15 bases. Germline-derived CDR1 and CDR2 are SGHDN and FVKESK. The CDR3 is CASSPQWVGLNTEAFF. The CDR3 region has the DNA TGTGCCAGCAGCCCTCAGTGGGTGGGGCTGAACACTGAAGCTTTCTTT.

The chain has TRBV24-1 and TRBJ2-3, with a tentative D call TRBD1 (5 bases). V was shortened by 9 bases and J by 4 bases, with 16 bases between the two germline ends. The CDR3 is 14 residues long. Germline CDR1 and CDR2: KGHDR and SFDVKD. The CDR3 nucleotides read TGTGCCACCCAGGGCGAAGGGGAATCAGATACGCAGTATTTT. Protein sequence: CATQGEGESDTQYF.